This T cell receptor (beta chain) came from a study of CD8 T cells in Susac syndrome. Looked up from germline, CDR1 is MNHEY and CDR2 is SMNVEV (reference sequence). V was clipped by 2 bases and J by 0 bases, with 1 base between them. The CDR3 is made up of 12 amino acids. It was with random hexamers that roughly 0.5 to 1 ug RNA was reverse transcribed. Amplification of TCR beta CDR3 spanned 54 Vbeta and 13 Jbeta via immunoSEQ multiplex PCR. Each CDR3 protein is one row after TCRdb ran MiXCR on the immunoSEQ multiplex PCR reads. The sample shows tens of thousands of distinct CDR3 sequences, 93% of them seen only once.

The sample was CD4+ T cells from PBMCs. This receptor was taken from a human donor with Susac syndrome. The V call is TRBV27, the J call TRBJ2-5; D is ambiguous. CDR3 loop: CASSLNQETQYF. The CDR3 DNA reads TGTGCCAGCAGTTTAAACCAAGAGACCCAGTACTTC.